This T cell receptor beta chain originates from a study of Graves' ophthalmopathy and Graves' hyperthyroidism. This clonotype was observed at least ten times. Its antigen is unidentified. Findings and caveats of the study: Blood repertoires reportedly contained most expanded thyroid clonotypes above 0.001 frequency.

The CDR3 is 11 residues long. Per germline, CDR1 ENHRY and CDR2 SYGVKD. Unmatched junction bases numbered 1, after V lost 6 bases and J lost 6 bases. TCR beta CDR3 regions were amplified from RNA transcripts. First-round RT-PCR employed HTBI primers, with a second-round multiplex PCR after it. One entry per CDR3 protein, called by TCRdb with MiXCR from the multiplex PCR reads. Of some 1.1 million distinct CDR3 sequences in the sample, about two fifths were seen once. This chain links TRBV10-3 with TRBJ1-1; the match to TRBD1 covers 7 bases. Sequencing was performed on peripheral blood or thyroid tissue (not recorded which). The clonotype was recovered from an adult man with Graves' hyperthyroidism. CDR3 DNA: TGTGCCATCAGCGGGACAGCTGAAGCTTTCTTT. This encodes CAISGTAEAFF.